The 12 T cell receptor beta chains below come from one sample, sequenced in a study of T cell responses to AZD1222 COVID-19 vaccine. Clones were read by immunoSEQ multiplex PCR, and TCRdb kept only the in-frame ones, dropping some. Of around 100,000 clones in the sample, roughly 90% were seen once. The sample was peripheral blood, taken on day 0 of AZD1222 vaccination. Receptors were obtained from an adult in good health.

The chain recombines TRBV5-8 with TRBJ2-1, with a tentative D call TRBD1 (6 bases). In germline, CDR1 is SGHTS, CDR2 YDEGEE. The V end lost 6 bases, the J end lost 2 bases, and 21 bases lay between the germline ends. The CDR3 consists of 17 residues. CDR3 sequence reads: CASTRLQGPYAYNEQFF. The DNA of the CDR3 is TGTGCCAGCACCCGCCTTCAGGGGCCGTACGCCTACAATGAGCAGTTCTTC.

The rearrangement uses TRBV11-2 and TRBJ2-2; tentatively, D is TRBD1 or TRBD2 (6 bases each). CDR1 SGHAT and CDR2 FQNNGV come from the germline V gene. The CDR3 sequence is 15 residues long. V dropped 5 bases and J dropped 3 bases, with 13 bases sitting between them. CDR3 protein: CASSPPGGYTGELFF. In DNA form, the CDR3 reads TGTGCCAGCAGCCCCCCCGGGGGCTACACCGGGGAGCTGTTTTTT.

The chain employs TRBV19 and TRBJ2-3, with unresolved D. Trimming took 3 bases from V and 2 from J, leaving 12 bases between them. Germline values: CDR1 LNHDA, CDR2 SQIVND (reference sequence). The CDR3 extends over 15 amino acids. CDR3 in DNA: TGTGCCAGTAGTATTAACCGCCCCTACACAGATACGCAGTATTTT. Protein sequence: CASSINRPYTDTQYF.

The chain is built from TRBV24-1 and TRBJ2-5; 12 positions agree with TRBD2. The ends lost 5 bases at V and 5 bases at J; junction bases unmatched: 8. Germline CDR1 is KGHDR and CDR2 is SFDVKD. The CDR3 loop spans 16 amino acids. CDR3 sequence: CATSASGRAYVETQYF. Here the CDR3 DNA reads TGTGCCACCAGTGCTAGCGGGAGGGCCTATGTGGAGACCCAGTACTTC.

This sequence joins TRBV6-5 and TRBJ1-5; D is possibly TRBD1 (6 bases). Germline-derived CDR1 and CDR2 are MNHEY and SVGAGI. The CDR3 totals 14 residues. V dropped 6 bases and J dropped 6 bases, with 15 bases sitting between them. The CDR3 protein is CASSAGVGSQPQHF. CDR3 nucleotides: TGTGCCAGCAGCGCAGGGGTGGGGAGTCAGCCCCAGCATTTT.

The chain links TRBV28 to TRBJ2-3; the match to TRBD1 covers 9 bases. The length of the CDR3 is 16 residues. V lost 2 bases and J lost 4; bases outside the gene matches: 7. Germline values: CDR1 MDHEN, CDR2 SYDVKM. The CDR3 spells CASSLRAHRGPDTQYF. CDR3 DNA sequence: TGTGCCAGCAGTTTACGGGCCCACAGGGGGCCAGATACGCAGTATTTT.

V and J are TRBV6-1 and TRBJ1-5, with D possibly matching TRBD1 (6 bases). The CDR3 is made up of 16 amino acids. With 1 base removed from V and 2 bases from J, the gap between germline ends came to 12 bases. Germline loops: CDR1 MNHNS, CDR2 SASEGT. CDR3 region: CASSEGGGLGNQPQHF. The DNA of the CDR3 is TGTGCCAGCAGTGAAGGGGGGGGGCTTGGCAATCAGCCCCAGCATTTT.

About this clone itself: This same CDR3 is encoded by further DNA sequences in the sample. This chain joins TRBV29-1 and TRBJ1-5; no definite D call. CDR3 length: 12 amino acids. V lost 4 bases, J lost 3 bases, and 7 bases lay in between. CDR1 SQVTM and CDR2 ANQGSEA come from the germline V gene. CDR3 nucleotide sequence: TGCAGCGTTGGTAGCTACAATCAGCCCCAGCATTTT. It specifies CSVGSYNQPQHF.

The V and J genes are TRBV14 and TRBJ1-1, with D hard to call. This CDR3 comprises 16 residues. Trimming removed 0 bases from V and 0 bases from J, with 11 bases in between. Germline CDR1 SGHDN, CDR2 FVKESK. CDR3: CASSQDRRQLNTEAFF. DNA for the CDR3: TGTGCCAGCAGCCAAGATCGGAGGCAGCTGAACACTGAAGCTTTCTTT.

The chain recombines TRBV19 with TRBJ2-6, with 8 positions matching TRBD1. CDR1 is LNHDA, CDR2 SQIVND, per germline (reference sequence). The CDR3 spans 17 residues. J was trimmed by 4 bases and V by 9 bases; bases with no gene match: 14. CDR3: CASDRGLAASGANVLTF. The CDR3 DNA is TGTGCCAGCGACAGGGGATTAGCAGCGTCCGGGGCCAACGTCCTGACTTTC.

The DNA for the CDR3 is TGTGCCAGCAGTTCTAGCGGGAGCAAGTACAATGAGCAGTTCTTC. Its protein is CASSSSGSKYNEQFF. This chain connects TRBV27 to TRBJ2-1; 10 bases fit TRBD2. This CDR3 has 15 amino acids. V lost 4 bases to trimming and J lost 4 bases; unmatched junction nucleotides: 4. CDR1 MNHEY and CDR2 SMNVEV come from the germline V gene (reference sequence).

The table lists this clone with a few counts. The rearrangement links TRBV15 to TRBJ1-1; 8 bases match TRBD1. Per germline, CDR1 LNHNV and CDR2 YYDKDF (reference sequence). The CDR3 loop spans 15 amino acids. J lost 5 bases, V lost 1 base, and 6 bases had no gene match. The CDR3: CATSRVGQGGTEAFF. In nucleotides, the CDR3 is TGTGCCACCAGCAGAGTTGGACAGGGTGGGACTGAAGCTTTCTTT.